This T cell receptor beta chain was sequenced for a study of tumor T cells in aggressive B-cell lymphoma. V trimming: 6 bases; J trimming: 6 bases; junction bases outside the gene matches: 7. Germline CDR1 reads LNHDA; CDR2 reads SQIVND (reference sequence). The length of the CDR3 is 13 residues. Sequencing was performed with immunoSEQ multiplex PCR; in TCRdb, only in-frame clones are kept and a portion is missing. The data show approximately 4,200 clones, roughly nine tenths seen once. V gene TRBV19 combines with J gene TRBJ1-2; 7 bases agree with TRBD1. This receptor was taken from an adult with diffuse large B cell lymphoma. Sequences were obtained from tumor tissue. CDR3 sequence: CASRRTGRDGYTF. CDR3 DNA sequence: TGTGCCAGTAGGAGGACAGGAAGGGATGGCTACACCTTC.